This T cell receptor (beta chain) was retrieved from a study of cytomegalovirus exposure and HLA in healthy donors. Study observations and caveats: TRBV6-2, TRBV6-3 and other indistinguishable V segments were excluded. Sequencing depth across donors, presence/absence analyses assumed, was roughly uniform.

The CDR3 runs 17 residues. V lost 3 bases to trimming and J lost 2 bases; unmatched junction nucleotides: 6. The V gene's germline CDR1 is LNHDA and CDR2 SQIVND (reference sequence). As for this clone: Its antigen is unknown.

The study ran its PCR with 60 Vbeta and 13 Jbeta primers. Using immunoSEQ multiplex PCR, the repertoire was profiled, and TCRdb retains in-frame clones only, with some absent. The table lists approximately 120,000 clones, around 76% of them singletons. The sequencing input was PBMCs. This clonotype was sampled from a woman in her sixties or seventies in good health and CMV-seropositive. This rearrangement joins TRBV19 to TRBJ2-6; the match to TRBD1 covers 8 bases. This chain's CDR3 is CASSIRRGQAGANVLTF. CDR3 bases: TGTGCCAGTAGTATTCGCAGGGGGCAGGCTGGGGCCAACGTCCTGACTTTC.